This TCR beta chain appears in the sequencing data of a study of blood T cell repertoires in COVID-19. Across the study: Sites in the United States, Italy and Spain provided acute and convalescent COVID-19 samples. The cDNA or gDNA used as material had been derived from T cells, B-cell-depleted T cells, or PBMCs.

Original handling: Amplification from reference gene primers served as the basis for estimated nucleated cell counts. The table came from immunoSEQ multiplex PCR; TCRdb's copy has only in-frame clones and leaves some out. Clone size and V and J calls were adopted from that table, with D and trimming inferred from the DNA. The sample has about 85,000 clones; nearly 90% are singletons. Trimming took 1 base from V and 3 from J, leaving 13 bases between them. Germline assignment: CDR1 SGHRS and CDR2 YFSETQ. The CDR3 length is 16 residues. The rearrangement joins TRBV5-1 to TRBJ2-2; weak D call: TRBD1 (7 bases). Sequenced: peripheral blood. This clonotype originated in a woman older than 75 with active or convalescent COVID-19. CDR3 protein: CASSLFGRGDTGELFF. CDR3 coding DNA: TGCGCCAGCAGCTTGTTCGGCAGGGGGGACACCGGGGAGCTGTTTTTT. The whole variable domain, remainder taken from reference TRBV5-1 and TRBJ2-2, is KAGVTQTPRYLIKTRGQQVTLSCSPISGHRSVSWYQQTPGQGLQFLFEYFSETQRNKGNFPGRFSGRQFSNSRSEMNVSTLELGDSALYLCASSLFGRGDTGELFFGEGSRLTVL.